One and the same sample provided the 17 T cell receptor beta chains below, sequenced in a study of CD8+ T cells in alopecia areata. In each case, RNA was isolated and then reverse transcribed into cDNA as the sequencing template. The method was immunoSEQ multiplex PCR; TCRdb's version includes in-frame clones alone and lacks a portion of them. The sample includes about 130,000 clones, roughly 64% seen only once; the top ten take around 6.6%. The material sequenced was CD4+ T cells sorted from blood, taken at week 0. These receptor sequences come from a human donor with alopecia areata.

This clone has more than one count but fewer than ten. The V call is TRBV19, the J call TRBJ2-5; TRBD2 matches at 7 bases. Losses at the gene ends were 6 bases for V and 0 bases for J; bases not matched to a gene: 4. CDR3 length equals 14 residues. In germline, CDR1 is LNHDA, CDR2 SQIVND (reference sequence). The CDR3 DNA reads as TGTGCCAGTAGCAACCTAGCGGACCAAGAGACCCAGTACTTC. Amino acids: CASSNLADQETQYF.

The chain carries TRBV7-2 and TRBJ1-2; no clear D. The CDR3 has 13 amino acids. V was clipped by 7 bases and J by 4 bases, with 13 bases between them. Germline V CDR1 and CDR2: SGHTA, FQGNSA. CDR3 sequence reads: CASTSIGGYGYTF. For the CDR3, the DNA is TGTGCCAGCACCTCCATCGGTGGCTATGGCTACACCTTC.

This sequence joins TRBV10-3 and TRBJ2-3; D is uncertain. The CDR3 contains 14 residues. The germline CDR1 and CDR2 sequences are ENHRY and SYGVKD. Trimming shortened V by 10 bases and J by 1 base, and 15 bases separated the two germline ends. CDR3 sequence (DNA): TGTGCCACCGCTACAGTTGCCCGCACAGATACGCAGTATTTT. Protein: CATATVARTDTQYF.

The chain has TRBV5-1 and TRBJ1-1, with D maybe TRBD1 (6 bases). Germline V gene data show CDR1 as SGHRS and CDR2 as YFSETQ. This CDR3 comprises 14 residues. The ends were cut back, 5 bases at V and 3 bases at J, with 14 bases in the middle. The CDR3 sequence: CASRTGGGYTEAFF. For the CDR3, the DNA is TGCGCCAGCAGGACAGGAGGAGGGTACACTGAAGCTTTCTTT.

The chain joins TRBV27 to TRBJ2-7; 8 bases agree with TRBD1. Trimming at V came to 4 bases and at J to 4 bases, leaving 9 bases not matched to a gene. CDR1 is MNHEY and CDR2 is SMNVEV in the germline V gene (reference sequence). The length of the CDR3 is 15 residues. CDR3 DNA: TGTGCCAGCAGTTCCACCGGACAGGGCAATTACGAGCAGTACTTC. Translated: CASSSTGQGNYEQYF.

The CDR3 sequence: CASSQDFGIQPGYGYTF. CDR3 in DNA: TGCGCCAGCAGCCAAGATTTCGGGATCCAACCTGGTTATGGCTACACCTTC. The V gene is TRBV4-3, the J gene TRBJ1-2; D ambiguous. Germline CDR1 is LGHNA and CDR2 is YSLEER. Deletions cut 0 bases from V and 5 bases from J, with 19 bases between. The CDR3 is 17 amino acids.

This clone was found once. The chain joins TRBV30 to TRBJ1-2; D perhaps matches TRBD1 (5 bases). The length of the CDR3 is 15 residues. The ends were cut back, 0 bases at V and 5 bases at J, with 16 bases in the middle. From germline, CDR1 is GTSNPN and CDR2 SVGIG (reference sequence). The CDR3 DNA follows: TGTGCCTGGAGTGTACAGGCCCTCAACCCTTATGGCTACACCTTC. Its protein product is CAWSVQALNPYGYTF.

The genes are TRBV30 and TRBJ2-1, with D uncertain. The V gene's germline CDR1 is GTSNPN and CDR2 SVGIG (reference sequence). Trimming pared 0 bases from V and 4 bases from J, leaving 16 bases between. The CDR3 sequence is 16 residues long. As DNA, the CDR3 is TGTGCCTGGAGTGTACTACGGACCGGTCTTTACAATGAGCAGTTCTTC. The encoded protein is CAWSVLRTGLYNEQFF.

The table lists this clone with a count of one. The chain is built from TRBV9 and TRBJ1-1; no firm D call. The CDR3 contains 13 residues. Germline V gene lookup returns CDR1 SGDLS and CDR2 YYNGEE. The germline V and J ends were trimmed by 2 bases and 6 bases, with 11 bases remaining between them. CDR3 nucleotides: TGTGCCAGCAGCGTGCGGGGTAACGCTGAAGCTTTCTTT. Protein product: CASSVRGNAEAFF.

This clone was counted only a few times. The V gene is TRBV30, the J gene TRBJ1-6; maybe TRBD1 (5 bases). This CDR3 is 14 amino acids long. Trimming shortened V by 4 bases and J by 6 bases, and 13 bases separated the two germline ends. CDR1 and CDR2 (germline): GTSNPN, SVGIG (reference sequence). CDR3 DNA sequence: TGTGCCTGGACCGAAGGGGTTGTTAATTCACCCCTCCACTTT. Its translation: CAWTEGVVNSPLHF.

The chain links TRBV29-1 to TRBJ1-1; a possible D gene is TRBD1 (5 bases). Germline V gene data show CDR1 as SQVTM and CDR2 as ANQGSEA. Trimming removed 4 bases at V and 3 bases at J, with 12 bases between. This CDR3 spans 13 amino acids. The DNA for the CDR3 is TGCAGCGTTGTGGTGGTGGGGGACACTGAAGCTTTCTTT. Translation gives CSVVVVGDTEAFF.

This clone was seen more than once but under ten times. V is TRBV29-1 and J is TRBJ2-7, with D tentatively TRBD2 (5 bases). Deletions cut 6 bases from V and 7 bases from J, with 16 bases between. This CDR3 has 12 amino acids. Germline V lookup: CDR1 SQVTM, CDR2 ANQGSEA. Written as DNA, the CDR3 is TGCAGCGTGACTAAGTCGCTAGGGGAGCAGTACTTC. Residues: CSVTKSLGEQYF.

This clone was seen a handful of times. The V gene is TRBV5-4, the J gene TRBJ1-1; 7 nucleotides align to TRBD1. The germline gives CDR1 SGHNT, CDR2 YYREEE (reference sequence). V was pared by 4 bases and J by 1 base, with 4 bases of the junction left unmatched. CDR3 length equals 14 residues. The CDR3 loop reads CASSPSGGNTEAFF. The CDR3 nucleotides are TGTGCCAGCAGCCCGTCAGGGGGGAACACTGAAGCTTTCTTT.

Here the CDR3 DNA reads TGTGCCAGTACCGCGGACAGGGGGCGCACAGATACGCAGTATTTT. Protein sequence: CASTADRGRTDTQYF. The chain couples TRBV19 to TRBJ2-3; 11 nucleotides agree with TRBD1. This CDR3 has 15 residues. Germline V lookup: CDR1 LNHDA, CDR2 SQIVND (reference sequence). The trim removed 7 bases at V and 1 base at J, leaving 4 bases unmatched. Together with reference TRBV19 and TRBJ2-3, the CDR3 gives the full variable domain: DGGITQSPKYLFRKEGQNVTLSCEQNLNHDAMYWYRQDPGQGLRLIYYSQIVNDFQKGDIAEGYSVSREKKESFPLTVTSAQKNPTAFYLCASTADRGRTDTQYFGPGTRLTVL.

V usage is TRBV5-4 and J usage is TRBJ2-1; 9 bases are shared with TRBD2. The CDR3 has 17 residues. Germline V gene sequence: CDR1 SGHNT, CDR2 YYREEE (reference sequence). V was pared by 0 bases and J by 2 bases, with 6 bases of the junction left unmatched. The CDR3 DNA reads as TGTGCCAGCAGCTTGGGCAGTCTAGCGGGGCCCTACAATGAGCAGTTCTTC. It yields the protein CASSLGSLAGPYNEQFF.

J is TRBJ1-4 and V is TRBV2, with D uncertain. The CDR3 sequence is 10 residues long. From germline, CDR1 is SNHLY and CDR2 FYNNEI. Trimming shortened V by 6 bases and J by 6 bases, and 2 bases separated the two germline ends. The CDR3 region is CASRYEKLFF. The CDR3 DNA reads TGTGCCAGCAGATATGAAAAACTGTTTTTT.

This clone was seen a handful of times. The J gene is TRBJ2-3, the V gene TRBV23-1; TRBD2 is a possible D gene (5 bases). TRBV23-1 belongs to the ORF category, with a function that is uncertain. The CDR3 contains 16 residues. V lost 6 bases to trimming and J lost 2 bases, with 18 bases between them. The CDR3 region is CASSDMSGSHTDTQYF. CDR3 nucleotide sequence: TGCGCCAGCAGCGACATGTCGGGGTCTCACACAGATACGCAGTATTTT.